These T cell receptor beta chains were read from a single sample in a study of post-analysis software for immune sequencing data. TCRdb passed the PCR reads through MiXCR, listing each CDR3 protein once. The sample lists about 800,000 distinct CDR3 sequences, 25% to 30% occurring once. The material sequenced was blood. These receptors were taken from a girl aged 10 to 17 with multiple sclerosis. Each CDR3 is given with its conserved first and last residue. D genes are given only for firm matches. The size field is filled for only some rows; it gives once, few, many or a size class.

few	TRBV7-9	TRBJ2-7	.	CASSLAGGMASYEQYF	TGTGCCAGCAGCTTAGCGGGCGGGATGGCCTCCTACGAGCAGTACTTC
.	TRBV7-2	TRBJ2-4	TRBD2	CASSLLAGGLLAKNIQYF	TGTGCCAGCAGCTTACTAGCGGGGGGCCTGTTAGCCAAAAACATTCAGTACTTC
.	TRBV3-1	TRBJ2-5	TRBD2	CASSQWGGAPRETQYF	TGTGCCAGCAGCCAATGGGGAGGGGCCCCAAGGGAGACCCAGTACTTC
.	TRBV7-8	TRBJ2-3	.	CASGKFGPEYTQYF	TGTGCCAGCGGCAAGTTCGGGCCGGAATATACGCAGTATTTT
.	TRBV6-1	TRBJ1-2	.	CASRPGQKGYTF	TGTGCCAGCAGACCCGGACAGAAGGGCTACACCTTC
.	TRBV9	TRBJ1-2	TRBD1	CASTRGQGILGGYTF	TGTGCCAGCACACGAGGACAGGGGATATTAGGTGGCTACACCTTC
.	TRBV2	TRBJ2-7	TRBD1	CASSEAAGGEQYF	TGTGCCAGCAGTGAGGCGGCAGGGGGCGAGCAGTACTTC
.	TRBV20-1	TRBJ2-5	.	CSARGHQDWETQYF	TGCAGTGCTAGGGGACACCAGGATTGGGAGACCCAGTACTTC
few	TRBV7-9	TRBJ2-1	TRBD2	CASSFALGGEQFF	TGTGCCAGCAGCTTCGCCCTGGGGGGGGAGCAGTTCTTC
.	TRBV6-1	TRBJ2-3	.	CASSEAVFNTQYF	TGTGCCAGCAGTGAAGCGGTTTTTAATACGCAGTATTTT
few	TRBV20-1	TRBJ2-5	.	CSARVWRLAWEYQETQYF	TGCAGTGCTAGAGTATGGAGGCTAGCCTGGGAGTACCAAGAGACCCAGTACTTC
.	TRBV20-1	TRBJ2-1	TRBD2	CSARLSGRSYNEQFF	TGCAGTGCTAGACTTAGCGGGAGGTCCTACAATGAGCAGTTCTTC
.	TRBV7-9	TRBJ2-3	.	CASSSNAGSAINGDTQYF	TGTGCCAGCAGCTCGAATGCAGGGTCCGCCATCAATGGAGATACGCAGTATTTT
.	TRBV6-2/TRBV6-3	TRBJ2-7	.	CASSYDGDEQYF	TGTGCCAGCAGTTACGACGGAGACGAGCAGTACTTC
.	TRBV3-1	TRBJ1-4	.	CASSQAHVGGTNEKLFF	TGTGCCAGCAGCCAAGCCCACGTTGGTGGTACTAATGAAAAACTGTTTTTT
.	TRBV18	TRBJ2-1	TRBD2	CASSPRGERVHNEQFF	TGTGCCAGCTCACCCCGGGGGGAGCGGGTACACAATGAGCAGTTCTTC
.	TRBV6-9	TRBJ1-5	.	CASSTAKQGNRGNQPQHF	TGTGCCAGCAGTACCGCAAAACAGGGCAATAGAGGCAATCAGCCCCAGCATTTT
.	TRBV12-3/TRBV12-4	TRBJ1-6	TRBD1	CASSLDRVGSPLHF	TGTGCCAGCAGTTTGGACAGGGTCGGCTCACCCCTCCACTTT
few	TRBV6-5	TRBJ2-4	.	CASSSSRLGIQYF	TGTGCCAGCAGTAGCAGCAGGCTGGGCATTCAGTACTTC
few	TRBV7-2	TRBJ1-2	TRBD1	CASSVIRVGGSFGDGYTF	TGTGCCAGCAGCGTGATTCGTGTAGGGGGCAGTTTTGGCGACGGCTACACCTTC
.	TRBV12-3/TRBV12-4	TRBJ2-5	.	CASTEPGLETQYF	TGTGCCAGCACCGAGCCCGGTCTGGAGACCCAGTACTTC
.	TRBV20-1	TRBJ1-1	.	CSAPPGSGAEAFF	TGCAGTGCTCCACCGGGTTCGGGGGCTGAAGCTTTCTTT
.	TRBV20-1	TRBJ2-1	TRBD2	CSARDGLAAEQFF	TGCAGTGCTAGAGATGGACTAGCGGCTGAGCAGTTCTTC
few	TRBV20-1	TRBJ1-2	.	CSASPPGDDYGYTF	TGCAGTGCATCACCCCCGGGGGATGACTATGGCTACACCTTC
.	TRBV24-1	TRBJ2-2	TRBD1	CATRSDRATGELFF	TGTGCCACCAGATCGGACAGGGCCACCGGGGAGCTGTTTTTT
.	TRBV5-1	TRBJ2-3	.	CASADGQIFSTDTQYF	TGCGCCAGCGCGGACGGACAGATCTTTAGCACAGATACGCAGTATTTT
few	TRBV9	TRBJ2-7	TRBD1	CASSATGDEQYF	TGTGCCAGCAGTGCGACAGGGGACGAGCAGTACTTC
.	TRBV12-3/TRBV12-4	TRBJ1-2	TRBD1	CTSSPPGQGNGYTF	TGTACCAGCAGTCCCCCGGGACAGGGGAATGGCTACACCTTC
.	TRBV7-9	TRBJ2-1	.	CASSWLATYNEQFF	TGTGCCAGCAGCTGGCTAGCGACCTACAATGAGCAGTTCTTC
few	TRBV3-1	TRBJ1-5	.	CASSQERAGSNQPQHF	TGTGCCAGCAGCCAAGAAAGGGCGGGGAGCAATCAGCCCCAGCATTTT
few	TRBV29-1	TRBJ2-1	.	CSGAYNEQFF	TGCAGCGGGGCATACAATGAGCAGTTCTTC
.	TRBV27	TRBJ1-5	.	CASRPGTHQYSNQPQHF	TGTGCCAGCAGACCCGGGACACACCAATATAGCAATCAGCCCCAGCATTTT
few	TRBV5-1	TRBJ2-1	.	CASRPGQDWDEQFF	TGCGCCAGCAGGCCAGGCCAGGATTGGGATGAGCAGTTCTTC
.	TRBV9	TRBJ1-2	TRBD1	CASSVDLQGYGYTF	TGTGCCAGCAGCGTAGATTTACAGGGGTATGGCTACACCTTC
few	TRBV5-8	TRBJ2-1	.	CASSLSVGPVYNEQFF	TGTGCCAGCAGCTTGTCCGTGGGGCCGGTCTACAATGAGCAGTTCTTC
many	TRBV29-1	TRBJ2-1	.	CSPWVRAYNEQFF	TGCAGCCCTTGGGTCCGGGCCTACAATGAGCAGTTCTTC
few	TRBV3-1	TRBJ2-1	.	CASSPRRNTYNEQFF	TGTGCCAGCAGCCCCCGACGGAATACCTACAATGAGCAGTTCTTC